This T cell receptor (beta chain) appears in the sequencing data of a study of OX40 agonist ivuxolimab in advanced cancers. Study at large: The patients got ivuxolimab, which is an agonistic anti-OX40 (CD134) antibody. The dose-escalation cohort was over 65% male, with a mean age of about 56 years, ranging roughly 20 to 90.

Sequencing used immunoSEQ multiplex PCR; TCRdb keeps in-frame clones, though not all of them. The sample holds just over 15,000 clones; under 65% are singletons and the top ten take approximately 8.4%. Blood got drawn at baseline, again on cycle 4 day 1, and then on cycle 7 day 1. This CDR3 is built from 11 residues. Germline CDR1 MNHNS, CDR2 SASEGT. V was pared by 6 bases and J by 4 bases, with 6 bases between. The chain carries TRBV6-1 and TRBJ2-5; the D call may be TRBD1 or TRBD2 (5 bases each). The sequencing here drew on CD4+ or CD8+ T cells sorted from blood, taken in a trial of the OX40 agonist ivuxolimab. This TCR was recovered from an adult with an advanced solid tumor such as melanoma, head and neck, liver or kidney cancer. CDR3 amino acids: CASRGRETQYF. The CDR3 DNA reads TGTGCCAGCAGGGGACGAGAGACCCAGTACTTC.